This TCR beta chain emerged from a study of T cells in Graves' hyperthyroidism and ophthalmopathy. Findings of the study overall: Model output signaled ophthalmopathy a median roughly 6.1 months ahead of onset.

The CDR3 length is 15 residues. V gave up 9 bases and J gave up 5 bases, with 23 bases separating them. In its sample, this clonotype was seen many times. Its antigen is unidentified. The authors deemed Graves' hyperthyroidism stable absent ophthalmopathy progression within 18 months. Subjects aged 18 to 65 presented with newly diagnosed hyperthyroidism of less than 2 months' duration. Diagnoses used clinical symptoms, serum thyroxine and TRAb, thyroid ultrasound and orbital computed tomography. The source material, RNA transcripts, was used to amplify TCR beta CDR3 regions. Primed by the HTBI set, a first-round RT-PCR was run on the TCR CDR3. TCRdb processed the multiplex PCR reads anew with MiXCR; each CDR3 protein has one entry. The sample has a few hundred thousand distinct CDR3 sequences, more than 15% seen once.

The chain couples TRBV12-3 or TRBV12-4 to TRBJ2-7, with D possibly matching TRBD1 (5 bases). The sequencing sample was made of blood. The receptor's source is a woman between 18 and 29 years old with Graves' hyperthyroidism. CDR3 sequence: CASNDSAVSSNEQYF. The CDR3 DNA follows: TGTGCCAGTAACGACAGCGCCGTTTCTTCAAACGAGCAGTACTTC.